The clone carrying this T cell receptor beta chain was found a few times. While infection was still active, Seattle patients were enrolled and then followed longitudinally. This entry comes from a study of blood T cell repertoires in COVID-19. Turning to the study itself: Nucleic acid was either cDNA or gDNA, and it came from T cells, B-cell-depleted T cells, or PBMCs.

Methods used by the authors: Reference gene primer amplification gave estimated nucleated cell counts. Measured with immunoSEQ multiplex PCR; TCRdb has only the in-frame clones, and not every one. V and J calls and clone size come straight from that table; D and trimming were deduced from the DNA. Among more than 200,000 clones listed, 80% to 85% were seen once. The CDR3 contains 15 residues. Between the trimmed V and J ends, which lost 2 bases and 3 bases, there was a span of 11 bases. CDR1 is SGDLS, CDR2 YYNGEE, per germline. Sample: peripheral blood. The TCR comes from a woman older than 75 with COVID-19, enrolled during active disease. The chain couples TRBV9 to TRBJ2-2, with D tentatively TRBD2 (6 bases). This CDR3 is CASSVGPGDTGELFF. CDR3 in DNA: TGTGCCAGCAGCGTTGGACCGGGGGACACCGGGGAGCTGTTTTTT.